This TCR beta chain was captured in a study of shared clonotypes between healthy human individuals. Several immunoSEQ plates received, in even portions, the genomic DNA of each subset. Method: immunoSEQ multiplex PCR; TCRdb's copy keeps in-frame clones and lacks some. The top ten hold 1.5% to 2% of the sample, which has around 2.1 million clones, approximately 94% seen once. The V gene end was trimmed by 5 bases and the J gene end by 3 bases; junction bases not matched to a gene: 17. The CDR3 length is 21 residues. Germline lookup yields CDR1 SGHVS and CDR2 FNYEAQ. Naivety among CD8 cells was defined by CD45RO negativity and positive CCR7 selection, thereby excluding terminally differentiated effector memory CD45RA+ cells.

This sequence joins TRBV7-6 and TRBJ2-1; 15 nucleotides agree with TRBD2. Sequencing was done on a sample of naive CD8+ T cells from PBMCs. The sequence derives from a man between 18 and 29 years old in good health. Some clones in this sample may be carry-over from other donors' samples. The CDR3 protein is CASSPNGGLAGGPSLYNEQFF. The CDR3 DNA reads TGTGCCAGCAGCCCGAACGGGGGACTAGCGGGAGGCCCTTCCCTCTACAATGAGCAGTTCTTC.